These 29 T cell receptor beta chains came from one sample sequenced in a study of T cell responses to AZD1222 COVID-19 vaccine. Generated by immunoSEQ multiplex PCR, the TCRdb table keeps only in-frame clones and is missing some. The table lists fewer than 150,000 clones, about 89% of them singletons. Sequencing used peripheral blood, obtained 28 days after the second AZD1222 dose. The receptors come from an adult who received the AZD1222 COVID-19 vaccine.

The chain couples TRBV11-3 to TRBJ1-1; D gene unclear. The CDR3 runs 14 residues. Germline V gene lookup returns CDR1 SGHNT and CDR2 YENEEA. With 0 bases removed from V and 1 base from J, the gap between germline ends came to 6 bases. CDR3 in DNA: TGTGCCAGCAGCTTAGATGGCAAGAACACTGAAGCTTTCTTT. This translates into CASSLDGKNTEAFF.

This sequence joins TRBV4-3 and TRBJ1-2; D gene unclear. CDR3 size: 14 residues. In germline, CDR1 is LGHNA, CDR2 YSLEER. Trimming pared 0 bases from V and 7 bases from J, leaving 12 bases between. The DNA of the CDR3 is TGCGCCAGCAGCCAAGAGGCCGCTATCTTTGGCTACACCTTC. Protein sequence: CASSQEAAIFGYTF.

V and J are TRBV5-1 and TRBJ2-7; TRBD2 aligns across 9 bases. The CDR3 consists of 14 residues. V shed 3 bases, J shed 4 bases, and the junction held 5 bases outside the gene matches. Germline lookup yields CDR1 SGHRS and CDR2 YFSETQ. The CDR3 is CASSWGGLAYEQYF. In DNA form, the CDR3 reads TGCGCCAGCAGCTGGGGGGGACTAGCTTACGAGCAGTACTTC. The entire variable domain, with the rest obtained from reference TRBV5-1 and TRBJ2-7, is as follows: KAGVTQTPRYLIKTRGQQVTLSCSPISGHRSVSWYQQTPGQGLQFLFEYFSETQRNKGNFPGRFSGRQFSNSRSEMNVSTLELGDSALYLCASSWGGLAYEQYFGPGTRLTVT.

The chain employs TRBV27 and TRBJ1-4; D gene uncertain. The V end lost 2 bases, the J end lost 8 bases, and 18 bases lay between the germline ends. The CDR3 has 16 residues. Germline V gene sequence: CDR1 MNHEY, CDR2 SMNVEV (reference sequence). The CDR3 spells CASSLEGWAAGEKLFF. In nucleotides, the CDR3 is TGTGCCAGCAGTTTAGAGGGTTGGGCCGCGGGCGAAAAACTGTTTTTT.

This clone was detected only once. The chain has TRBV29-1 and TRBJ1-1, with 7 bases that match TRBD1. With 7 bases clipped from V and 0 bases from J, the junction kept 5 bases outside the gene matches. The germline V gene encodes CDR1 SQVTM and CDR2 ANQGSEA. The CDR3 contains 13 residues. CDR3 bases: TGCAGCGGTGGGGGACAGATGAACACTGAAGCTTTCTTT. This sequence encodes CSGGGQMNTEAFF.

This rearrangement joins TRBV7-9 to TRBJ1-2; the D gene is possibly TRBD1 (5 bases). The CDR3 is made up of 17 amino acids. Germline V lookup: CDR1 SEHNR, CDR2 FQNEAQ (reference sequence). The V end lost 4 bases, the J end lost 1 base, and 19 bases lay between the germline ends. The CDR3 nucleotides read TGTGCCAGCAGCTCCTCGCGGGGCCCCACTGATAACTATGGCTACACCTTC. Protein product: CASSSSRGPTDNYGYTF.

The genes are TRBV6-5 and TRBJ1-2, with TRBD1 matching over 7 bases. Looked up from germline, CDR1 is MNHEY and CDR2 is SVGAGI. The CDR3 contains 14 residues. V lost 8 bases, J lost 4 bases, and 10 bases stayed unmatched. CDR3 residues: CASGRGEGAYGYTF. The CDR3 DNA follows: TGTGCCAGCGGCCGAGGGGAGGGGGCCTATGGCTACACCTTC.

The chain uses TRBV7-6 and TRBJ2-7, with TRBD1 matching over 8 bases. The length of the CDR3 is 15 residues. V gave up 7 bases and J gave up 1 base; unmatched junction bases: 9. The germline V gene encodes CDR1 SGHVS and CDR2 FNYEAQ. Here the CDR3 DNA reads TGTGCCAGCACCCTGCGAGGGGACAGGTCCTACGAGCAGTACTTC. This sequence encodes CASTLRGDRSYEQYF.

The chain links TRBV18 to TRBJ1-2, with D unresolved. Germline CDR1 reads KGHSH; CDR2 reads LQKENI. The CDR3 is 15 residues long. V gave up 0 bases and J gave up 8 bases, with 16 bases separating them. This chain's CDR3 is CASSPPNSVGTGYTF. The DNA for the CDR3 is TGTGCCAGCTCACCACCAAACTCTGTAGGCACCGGCTACACCTTC.

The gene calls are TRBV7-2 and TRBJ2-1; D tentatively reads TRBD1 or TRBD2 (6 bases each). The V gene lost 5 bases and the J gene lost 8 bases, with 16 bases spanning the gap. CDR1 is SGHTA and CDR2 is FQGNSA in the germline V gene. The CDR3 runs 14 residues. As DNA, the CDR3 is TGTGCCAGCAGCCCCCGCCCGGGGGCATATGAGCAGTTCTTC. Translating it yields CASSPRPGAYEQFF.

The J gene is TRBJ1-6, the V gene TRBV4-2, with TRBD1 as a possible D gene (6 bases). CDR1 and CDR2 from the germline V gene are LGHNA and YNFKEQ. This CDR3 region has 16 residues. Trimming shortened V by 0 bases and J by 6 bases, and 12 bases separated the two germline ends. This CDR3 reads CASSQDRTVLNSPLHF. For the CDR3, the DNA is TGTGCCAGCAGCCAAGACCGGACAGTACTTAATTCACCCCTCCACTTT.

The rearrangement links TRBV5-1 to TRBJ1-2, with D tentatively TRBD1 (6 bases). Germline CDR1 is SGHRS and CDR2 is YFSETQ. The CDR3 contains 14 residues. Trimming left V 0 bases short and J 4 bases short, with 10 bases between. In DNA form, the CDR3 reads TGCGCCAGCAGCTTGGCGGGGGCCGCCTATGGCTACACCTTC. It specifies CASSLAGAAYGYTF.

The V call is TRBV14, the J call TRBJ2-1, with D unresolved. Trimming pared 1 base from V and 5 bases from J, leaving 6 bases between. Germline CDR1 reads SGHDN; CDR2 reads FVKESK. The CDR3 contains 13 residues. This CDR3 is CASSQGGNNEQFF. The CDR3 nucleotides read TGTGCCAGCAGCCAAGGCGGCAACAATGAGCAGTTCTTC.

CDR3 in amino acids: CSGKFLTGNTIYF. DNA of the CDR3: TGCAGCGGAAAGTTCCTCACTGGAAACACCATATATTTT. The J gene is TRBJ1-3, the V gene TRBV29-1, with D hard to call. This CDR3 is 13 amino acids long. Germline V lookup: CDR1 SQVTM, CDR2 ANQGSEA. The V and J ends lost 7 bases and 2 bases respectively, with 12 bases between them.

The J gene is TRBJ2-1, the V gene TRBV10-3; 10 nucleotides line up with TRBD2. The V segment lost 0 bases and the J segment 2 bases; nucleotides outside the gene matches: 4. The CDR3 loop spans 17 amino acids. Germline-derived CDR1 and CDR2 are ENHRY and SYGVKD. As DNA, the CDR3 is TGTGCCATCAGTGAGTCGACTAGCGGGCTTGCCTACAATGAGCAGTTCTTC. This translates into CAISESTSGLAYNEQFF.

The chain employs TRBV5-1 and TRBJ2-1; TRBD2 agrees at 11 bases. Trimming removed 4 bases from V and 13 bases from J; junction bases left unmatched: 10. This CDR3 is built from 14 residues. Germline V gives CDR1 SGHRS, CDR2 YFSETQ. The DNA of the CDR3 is TGCGCCAGCAGCGGACCGACTAGCGGGATTGGTCAGTTCTTC. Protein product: CASSGPTSGIGQFF.

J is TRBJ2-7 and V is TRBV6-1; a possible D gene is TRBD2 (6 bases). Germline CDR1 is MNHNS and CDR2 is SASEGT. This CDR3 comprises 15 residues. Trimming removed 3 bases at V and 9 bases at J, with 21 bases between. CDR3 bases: TGTGCCAGCAGTGACGATGCGGGACCTCCTCGCAGGCAGTACTTC. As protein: CASSDDAGPPRRQYF.

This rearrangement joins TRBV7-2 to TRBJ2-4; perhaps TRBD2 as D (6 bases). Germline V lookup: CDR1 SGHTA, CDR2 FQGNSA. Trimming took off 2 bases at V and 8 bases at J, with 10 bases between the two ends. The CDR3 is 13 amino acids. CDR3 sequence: CASSLNGGDIQYF. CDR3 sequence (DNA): TGTGCCAGCAGCTTAAACGGAGGGGACATTCAGTACTTC.

The CDR3 sequence is CASRVVGRRRDEQFF. The CDR3 DNA reads as TGTGCCAGCAGGGTCGTGGGGCGGCGGAGGGATGAGCAGTTCTTC. The V and J genes are TRBV6-5 and TRBJ2-1, with a possible D match to TRBD2 (6 bases). The germline CDR1 and CDR2 sequences are MNHEY and SVGAGI. This CDR3 region has 15 residues. Trimming removed 6 bases at V and 8 bases at J, with 20 bases between.

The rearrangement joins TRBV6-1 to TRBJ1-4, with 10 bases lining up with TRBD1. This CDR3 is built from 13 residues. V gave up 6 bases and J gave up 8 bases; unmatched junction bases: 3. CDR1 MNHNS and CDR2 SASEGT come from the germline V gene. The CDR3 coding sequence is TGTGCCAGCAGGGGGACAGGGGAAGAAAAACTGTTTTTT. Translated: CASRGTGEEKLFF.

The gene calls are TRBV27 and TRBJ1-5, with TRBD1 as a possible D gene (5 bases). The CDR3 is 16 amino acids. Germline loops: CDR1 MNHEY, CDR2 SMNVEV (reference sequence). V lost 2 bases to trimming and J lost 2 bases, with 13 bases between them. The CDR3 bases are TGTGCCAGCAGTTTAACCAGCAGGGAGGGCAATCAGCCCCAGCATTTT. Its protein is CASSLTSREGNQPQHF.

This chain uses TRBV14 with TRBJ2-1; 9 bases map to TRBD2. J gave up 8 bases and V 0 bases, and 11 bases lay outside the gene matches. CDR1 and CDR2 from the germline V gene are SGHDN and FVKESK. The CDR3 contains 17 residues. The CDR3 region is CASSQDRWLAGKDEQFF. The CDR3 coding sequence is TGTGCCAGCAGCCAAGATCGTTGGCTAGCGGGGAAGGATGAGCAGTTCTTC.

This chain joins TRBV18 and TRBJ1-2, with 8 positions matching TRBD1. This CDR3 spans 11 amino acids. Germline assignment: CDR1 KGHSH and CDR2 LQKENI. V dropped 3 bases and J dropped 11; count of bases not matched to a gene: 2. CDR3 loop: CASSPDREYTF. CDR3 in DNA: TGTGCCAGCTCACCGGACAGGGAATACACCTTC.

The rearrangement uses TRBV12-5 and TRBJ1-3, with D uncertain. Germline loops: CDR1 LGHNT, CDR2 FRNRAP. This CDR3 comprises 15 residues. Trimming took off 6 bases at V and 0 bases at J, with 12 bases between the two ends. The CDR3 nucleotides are TGTGCTAGTGGAATTGGACGGCTCTCTGGAAACACCATATATTTT. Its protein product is CASGIGRLSGNTIYF.

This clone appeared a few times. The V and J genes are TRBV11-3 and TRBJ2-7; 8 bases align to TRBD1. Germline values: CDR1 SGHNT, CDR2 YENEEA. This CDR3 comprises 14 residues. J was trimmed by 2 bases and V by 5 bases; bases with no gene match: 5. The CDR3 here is CASSPGGATYEQYF. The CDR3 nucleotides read TGTGCCAGCAGCCCAGGGGGCGCAACCTACGAGCAGTACTTC.

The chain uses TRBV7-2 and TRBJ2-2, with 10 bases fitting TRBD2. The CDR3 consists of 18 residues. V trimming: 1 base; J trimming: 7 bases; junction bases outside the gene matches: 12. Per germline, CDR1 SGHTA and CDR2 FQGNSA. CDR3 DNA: TGTGCCAGCAGCTTAGTACCTAGCGGGAGAGAGTTGGACGGGGAGCTGTTTTTT. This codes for CASSLVPSGRELDGELFF.

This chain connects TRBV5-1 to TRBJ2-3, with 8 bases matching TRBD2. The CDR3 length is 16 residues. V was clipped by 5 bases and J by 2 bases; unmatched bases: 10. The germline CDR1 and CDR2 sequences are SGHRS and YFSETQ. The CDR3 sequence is CASRQERGGFTDTQYF. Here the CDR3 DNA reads TGCGCCAGCAGACAAGAACGGGGGGGCTTCACAGATACGCAGTATTTT.

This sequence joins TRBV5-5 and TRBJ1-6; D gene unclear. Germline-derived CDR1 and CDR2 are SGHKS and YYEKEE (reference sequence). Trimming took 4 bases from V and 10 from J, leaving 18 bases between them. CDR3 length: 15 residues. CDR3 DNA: TGTGCCAGCAGCCCACCCGAGATGGGTGACTCACCCCTCCACTTT. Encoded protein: CASSPPEMGDSPLHF.

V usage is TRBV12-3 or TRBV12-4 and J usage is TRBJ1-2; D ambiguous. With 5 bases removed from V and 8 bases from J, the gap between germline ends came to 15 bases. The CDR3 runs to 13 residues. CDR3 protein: CASSLSESRGYTF. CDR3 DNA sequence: TGTGCCAGCAGTCTATCCGAAAGTCGCGGCTACACCTTC.